The clone carrying this T cell receptor beta chain has more than one count but fewer than ten. What it binds is not known. The data derive from a study of metastatic and nonmetastatic thyroid tumors. Notes on the study in general: The study reportedly found significantly higher TCR beta diversity in malignant thyroid tumors than benign nodules, in blood and tumor.

Each patient went into thyroid surgery without having received any treatment. TCRdb re-processed the PCR reads through MiXCR. Among 45,000 to 65,000 clones, roughly 15% were seen once, and the ten largest hold about 2.7%. The clonotype comes from a female donor with papillary thyroid cancer or a benign thyroid nodule (not recorded which). Some clones in this sample may be carry-over from other donors' samples. Specimen: blood.

The CDR3 region is CASSKGRMNQPQHF. Here the CDR3 DNA reads TGTGCCAGCAGTAAGGGACGGATGAATCAGCCCCAGCATTTT. This chain links TRBV6-1 with TRBJ1-5, with D possibly being TRBD1 (5 bases). Trimming took 5 bases from V and 4 from J, leaving 12 bases between them. The CDR3 loop spans 14 amino acids. Germline lookup yields CDR1 MNHNS and CDR2 SASEGT.